This T cell receptor beta chain was documented in a study of blood T cell repertoires in COVID-19. Study context: The United States, Italy and Spain were the sources of the acute and convalescent COVID-19 samples. T cells, B-cell-depleted T cells, or PBMCs supplied cDNA or gDNA.

This CDR3 has 13 amino acids. Looked up from germline, CDR1 is GTSNPN and CDR2 is SVGIG (reference sequence). The V segment lost 2 bases and the J segment 10 bases; nucleotides outside the gene matches: 4. Per the authors' pipeline: Amplification with reference gene primers provided the estimates of nucleated cell counts. The table came from immunoSEQ multiplex PCR; TCRdb's copy has only in-frame clones and leaves some out. V, J and clone size are taken as reported in that table, and D and trimming were inferred from the DNA itself. Found here are 320,000 or so clones, about nine tenths of them singletons; the top ten hold approximately 4.7%. Cohort assignment relied on participant-reported clinical history.

The sample was PBMCs or T cells enriched from blood (not recorded which). The V and J genes are TRBV30 and TRBJ2-1; 11 nucleotides align to TRBD2. This TCR was sampled from a man in his sixties who had recovered from COVID-19. The CDR3 is CAWSLIAGGEQFF. The CDR3, as DNA: TGTGCCTGGAGTCTAATAGCGGGAGGGGAGCAGTTCTTC.